A single sample gave rise to the 17 T cell receptor beta chains below, sequenced in a study of T cells after yellow fever vaccination. Using its own MiXCR run on the 5' RACE reads, TCRdb lists one record per CDR3 protein. The repertoire holds hundreds of thousands of distinct CDR3 sequences, with 8.7% as singletons. The input for sequencing was PBMCs, taken on the day of the first yellow fever vaccination. Receptor source: a man younger than 35 who received the YFV17D yellow fever vaccine.

This clonotype appeared a few times. The chain links TRBV2 to TRBJ2-2; tentative D call: TRBD2 (5 bases). From germline, CDR1 is SNHLY and CDR2 FYNNEI. This CDR3 is 22 amino acids long. Deletions cut 0 bases from V and 1 base from J, with 27 bases between. In DNA, the CDR3 is TGTGCCAGCAGTGAAGCATCCGGCATGGAGCGGTTCGTGGGAAAGAACACCGGGGAGCTGTTTTTT. As protein: CASSEASGMERFVGKNTGELFF.

The rearrangement uses TRBV7-6 and TRBJ1-5, with 8 bases that match TRBD1. Germline V lookup: CDR1 SGHVS, CDR2 FNYEAQ. The CDR3 length is 15 residues. The V and J ends lost 5 bases and 0 bases, in that order; junction bases with no gene match: 3. As DNA, the CDR3 is TGTGCCAGCAGCCCAGGGGGCCATAGCAATCAGCCCCAGCATTTT. Translated, it gives CASSPGGHSNQPQHF. Full variable domain (outside the CDR3, taken from reference TRBV7-6 and TRBJ1-5): GAGVSQSPRYKVTKRGQDVALRCDPISGHVSLYWYRQALGQGPEFLTYFNYEAQQDKSGLPNDRFSAERPEGSISTLTIQRTEQRDSAMYRCASSPGGHSNQPQHFGDGTRLSIL.

V and J are TRBV20-1 and TRBJ1-2; D is ambiguous. CDR1 and CDR2 from the germline V gene are DFQATT and SNEGSKA (reference sequence). V lost 3 bases and J lost 4, with 9 bases in between. The CDR3 consists of 12 residues. In nucleotides, the CDR3 is TGCAGTGCTAGTGGCCAGAGCTATGGCTACACCTTC. The encoded protein is CSASGQSYGYTF.

This clonotype came up a few times. The chain carries TRBV29-1 and TRBJ1-2; the D is unclear. The CDR3 length is 13 residues. Germline lookup yields CDR1 SQVTM and CDR2 ANQGSEA. V was pared by 6 bases and J by 0 bases, with 11 bases between. The CDR3: CSVDPRSNYGYTF. DNA of the CDR3: TGCAGCGTCGACCCGCGGTCTAACTATGGCTACACCTTC.

The CDR3 DNA reads TGCAGTGCCGACAGGGTTCCCTACAATGAGCAGTTCTTC. Its translation: CSADRVPYNEQFF. V is TRBV20-1 and J is TRBJ2-1; TRBD1 aligns across 7 bases. The CDR3 is 13 amino acids. Per the germline V gene, CDR1 is DFQATT and CDR2 is SNEGSKA (reference sequence). J was trimmed by 2 bases and V by 6 bases; bases with no gene match: 4.

This clonotype was picked up many times. The J gene is TRBJ2-3, the V gene TRBV18; maybe TRBD2 (6 bases). V shed 0 bases and J shed 1 base, with 8 bases lying between them. This CDR3 contains 15 residues. CDR1 KGHSH and CDR2 LQKENI come from the germline V gene. The CDR3 nucleotides are TGTGCCAGCTCACCACCCGAGCGGGGCACAGATACGCAGTATTTT. This sequence encodes CASSPPERGTDTQYF.

This clonotype was counted between two and nine times. The CDR3 spells CASSLPRSTGFSANTGELFF. The CDR3, as DNA: TGTGCCAGCAGCCTCCCCCGTTCGACAGGGTTTTCCGCGAACACCGGGGAGCTGTTTTTT. The chain uses TRBV7-6 and TRBJ2-2; the match to TRBD1 covers 7 bases. The CDR3 is 20 residues long. Germline-derived CDR1 and CDR2 are SGHVS and FNYEAQ. The V gene end was trimmed by 5 bases and the J gene end by 0 bases; junction bases not matched to a gene: 18.

In the case of this clonotype: This may arise from a read error, as a much more abundant clone is one base away. The chain links TRBV7-2 to TRBJ2-2; 7 bases are shared with TRBD1. Germline CDR1 reads SGHTA; CDR2 reads FQGNSA. The CDR3 has 15 amino acids. This CDR3 is CASSLAGQNTGVLFF. The CDR3 coding sequence is TGTGCCAGCAGCTTAGCGGGACAGAACACCGGGGTGCTGTTTTTT.

Only a few counts were recorded for this clonotype. This chain uses TRBV10-3 with TRBJ2-1, with 7 bases that match TRBD1. This CDR3 is built from 16 residues. Germline V gene sequence: CDR1 ENHRY, CDR2 SYGVKD. The J segment lost 5 bases and the V segment lost 3 bases, leaving 10 bases of the junction unmatched. CDR3 DNA: TGTGCCATCAGTGAACAGGACAGGAGAGGGGACAATGAGCAGTTCTTC. This translates into CAISEQDRRGDNEQFF.

This chain connects TRBV20-1 to TRBJ2-7; 8 nucleotides line up with TRBD1. The germline V gene encodes CDR1 DFQATT and CDR2 SNEGSKA (reference sequence). CDR3 length: 14 residues. The V and J ends lost 5 bases and 3 bases, in that order; junction bases with no gene match: 9. The CDR3 protein is CSAGRPGGFYEQYV. The CDR3 nucleotides are TGCAGTGCTGGGAGACCAGGGGGCTTCTACGAGCAGTACGTC.

The chain has TRBV7-9 and TRBJ1-2; D gene unclear. CDR1 and CDR2 (germline): SEHNR, FQNEAQ (reference sequence). The CDR3 length is 11 residues. Trimming removed 1 base at V and 14 bases at J, with 11 bases between. CDR3 sequence (DNA): TGTGCCAGCAGCTTAGGGGTCCACTTAACCTTC. Its protein is CASSLGVHLTF.

This clonotype was detected ten times or more. The chain employs TRBV5-1 and TRBJ2-2; tentative D call: TRBD1 (5 bases). V was trimmed by 2 bases and J by 1 base, leaving 6 bases between them. The CDR3 consists of 14 residues. CDR1 and CDR2 from the germline V gene are SGHRS and YFSETQ. In nucleotides, the CDR3 is TGCGCCAGCAGCTTCGACAGGAACACCGGGGAGCTGTTTTTT. As protein: CASSFDRNTGELFF.

CDR3 DNA: TGCAGTGCTAGAGGAAAACAGGAGCAAGAGACCCAGTACTTC. It specifies CSARGKQEQETQYF. The genes are TRBV20-1 and TRBJ2-5, with D maybe TRBD1 (5 bases). The CDR3 is 14 amino acids. CDR1 and CDR2 from the germline V gene are DFQATT and SNEGSKA (reference sequence). The V end was cut by 1 base, the J end by 2 bases, with 11 bases between.

The chain joins TRBV7-2 to TRBJ2-7; 15 nucleotides agree with TRBD2. The CDR3 loop spans 16 amino acids. Germline CDR1 and CDR2: SGHTA and FQGNSA. V was clipped by 5 bases and J by 7 bases; unmatched bases: 9. The DNA for the CDR3 is TGTGCCAGCAGCGACGGAGGGACTAGCGGGGGGAGGGAGCAGTACTTC. It codes for CASSDGGTSGGREQYF.

This chain connects TRBV30 to TRBJ2-1; D gene ambiguous. The CDR3 is 12 amino acids. The V gene lost 2 bases and the J gene lost 12 bases, with 14 bases spanning the gap. Germline assignment: CDR1 GTSNPN and CDR2 SVGIG (reference sequence). This chain's CDR3 is CAWSPPWQGQFF. In DNA, the CDR3 is TGTGCCTGGAGTCCCCCCTGGCAAGGGCAGTTCTTC.

The chain links TRBV20-1 to TRBJ2-5; possible D gene TRBD1, 6 bases. Germline CDR1 and CDR2: DFQATT and SNEGSKA (reference sequence). V dropped 2 bases and J dropped 2 bases, with 18 bases sitting between them. The CDR3 has 16 residues. The CDR3 DNA sequence: TGCAGTGCTAGAAAGCACCAATCGGACAGACAAGAGACCCAGTACTTC. Translated, it gives CSARKHQSDRQETQYF.

This rearrangement joins TRBV13 to TRBJ2-5, with D possibly TRBD1 on 5 matching bases. CDR3 length: 14 amino acids. Between the trimmed V and J ends, which lost 5 bases and 5 bases, there was a span of 15 bases. Germline lookup yields CDR1 PRHDT and CDR2 FYEKMQ (reference sequence). In DNA, the CDR3 is TGTGCCAGCAGCCATCCCCCAGGGCGGGAGACCCAGTACTTC. This codes for CASSHPPGRETQYF. Full variable domain (rest looked up from reference TRBV13 and TRBJ2-5): AAGVIQSPRHLIKEKRETATLKCYPIPRHDTVYWYQQGPGQDPQFLISFYEKMQSDKGSIPDRFSAQQFSDYHSELNMSSLELGDSALYFCASSHPPGRETQYFGPGTRLLVL.